The rows below give T cell receptor beta chains drawn from one sample of a study of blood T cell repertoires in COVID-19. The protocol was immunoSEQ multiplex PCR, while the TCRdb copy is restricted to in-frame clones and leaves out a portion. The data show hundreds of thousands of clones, roughly nine tenths seen once. Sample: PBMCs or T cells enriched from blood (not recorded which). The receptors come from a woman between 25 and 40 years old who had recovered from COVID-19. The CDR3 runs from the conserved cysteine through the conserved F or W. The D gene is left open where the match is weak. Not every row has a clone size; where given, it reads once, few, many or a size class.

J	V	size	D	DNA	CDR3
TRBJ2-2	TRBV30	NA	TRBD2	TGTGCCTGGAGTCCTCCGACTAGCTATGGCGGGGAGCTGTTTTTT	CAWSPPTSYGGELFF
TRBJ1-2	TRBV25-1	NA	TRBD1	TGTGCCAGCAGTAATAGACAGGGGGCGAGTTCGGGCTACACCTTC	CASSNRQGASSGYTF
TRBJ2-1	TRBV30	NA	NA	TGTGCCTGGAGTGTATCCCCGTTCGGTGAGCAGTTCTTC	CAWSVSPFGEQFF
TRBJ1-5	TRBV4-2	few	TRBD1	TGTGCCAGCAGCCACCAGAAGACAGGGGGCGGCAATCAGCCCCAGCATTTT	CASSHQKTGGGNQPQHF
TRBJ2-7	TRBV4-1	once	NA	TGCGCCAGCAGCCAAGAGGTCCCCCCGAGCTCCTACGAGCAGTACTTC	CASSQEVPPSSYEQYF
TRBJ2-2	TRBV6-1	NA	NA	TGTGCCAGCAGTGAGGAAGGAGTTTGGAACACCGGGGAGCTGTTTTTT	CASSEEGVWNTGELFF
TRBJ1-5	TRBV28	NA	TRBD1	TGTGCCAGCAGTTTAAAAGGGGACAGCTTATGGGGTCAGCCCCAGCATTTT	CASSLKGDSLWGQPQHF
TRBJ2-1	TRBV5-4	NA	NA	TGTGCCAGCACCTTCCCGGGAGTAGGTTCCTACAATGAGCAGTTCTTC	CASTFPGVGSYNEQFF
TRBJ1-4	TRBV19	NA	NA	TGTGCCACCACTCTTCGGGGGACTAATGAAAAACTGTTTTTT	CATTLRGTNEKLFF
TRBJ1-4	TRBV6-1	NA	TRBD1	TGTGCCAGCAGTGAAGGGGGACAGGGGGGAGAAAAACTGTTTTTT	CASSEGGQGGEKLFF
TRBJ1-6	TRBV6-5	NA	NA	TGTGCCAGCAGTTACGGGGGGGCTGGTTCACCCCTCCACTTT	CASSYGGAGSPLHF
TRBJ2-7	TRBV3-1/TRBV3-2	NA	TRBD2	TGTGCCAGCAGCCTTAGGGGGACTAGCGGCTCCTACGAGCAGTACTTC	CASSLRGTSGSYEQYF
TRBJ2-3	TRBV25-1	once	NA	TGTGCCAGCGGACTGCCTTCTAGCACAGATACGCAGTATTTT	CASGLPSSTDTQYF
TRBJ1-4	TRBV30	NA	NA	TGTGCCTGGAGTGACGGGGGGGAGGAAAAACTGTTTTTT	CAWSDGGEEKLFF
TRBJ2-3	TRBV28	NA	NA	TGTGCCAGCAGTCCGGCGGGACCCCCGGCAGATACGCAGTATTTT	CASSPAGPPADTQYF
TRBJ2-1	TRBV10-3	NA	NA	TGTGCCATCAGTCCACTTGGGGGCGTGAATGAGCAGTTCTTC	CAISPLGGVNEQFF
TRBJ1-2	TRBV6-2/TRBV6-3	NA	NA	TGTGCCAGCAGTTCCAGGAACTATGGCTACACCTTC	CASSSRNYGYTF
TRBJ1-2	TRBV7-2	NA	NA	TGTGCCAGCAGCTTAGCCGCAGGTCTTAACTATGGCTACACCTTC	CASSLAAGLNYGYTF
TRBJ2-1	TRBV29-1	NA	NA	TGCAGCTCTCCGATTGGGGGCTCCCCTTACAATGAGCAGTTCTTC	CSSPIGGSPYNEQFF
TRBJ2-7	TRBV6-5	NA	NA	TGTGCCAGCAGTAACCGGGGGAGCTCCTACGAGCAGTACTTC	CASSNRGSSYEQYF
TRBJ1-2	TRBV10-3	NA	TRBD1	TGTGCCATCCGGCAAACTCCGGGACAGGGGTCTTTCCACTATGGCTACACCTTC	CAIRQTPGQGSFHYGYTF
TRBJ1-5	TRBV12-5	NA	NA	TGTGCTAGTGCTCCCCTCCACGAGACAGTTAGCAATCAGCCCCAGCATTTT	CASAPLHETVSNQPQHF
TRBJ2-7	TRBV2	NA	TRBD1	TGTGCCAGCAGGGAACCGGGACAGCCCTACGAGCAGTACTTC	CASREPGQPYEQYF
TRBJ2-7	TRBV12-3/TRBV12-4	NA	NA	TGTGCCAGCAGCCTACCTCCGGGTGACGAGCAGTACTTC	CASSLPPGDEQYF
TRBJ2-1	TRBV27	NA	TRBD2	TGTGCCAGCAGGAGCGGGATTACGACCTCCTACAATGAGCAGTTCTTC	CASRSGITTSYNEQFF
TRBJ2-2	TRBV5-1	NA	NA	TGCGCCAGCAGCTTGGTCCAAATGACCGGGGAGCTGTTTTTT	CASSLVQMTGELFF
TRBJ2-3	TRBV7-3	NA	TRBD1	TGTGCCAGCAGCATCCGGACAGGGGGCACAGATACGCAGTATTTT	CASSIRTGGTDTQYF
TRBJ2-7	TRBV29-1	NA	TRBD2	TGCAGCGTTGGGGCCGGGACTAGCGGGAGGTACGAGCAGTACTTC	CSVGAGTSGRYEQYF
TRBJ1-2	TRBV19	NA	TRBD1	TGTGCCAGTTTACCGGGACAGGGATATTCAAACTATGGCTACACCTTC	CASLPGQGYSNYGYTF
TRBJ1-4	TRBV19	once	NA	TGTGCCACCTTGGACACAACTAATGAAAAACTGTTTTTT	CATLDTTNEKLFF
TRBJ1-2	TRBV6-1	NA	NA	TGTGCCAGCAGCCAAATTTTCGGCTACACCTTC	CASSQIFGYTF
TRBJ2-7	TRBV28	NA	TRBD2	TGTGCCAGCAGTTTATGGGCTAGCGGGAGCTACGAGCAGTACTTC	CASSLWASGSYEQYF
TRBJ2-6	TRBV7-3	NA	NA	TGTGCCAGCAGCTTCAACAGTGGAATCTCTGGGGCCAACGTCCTGACTTTC	CASSFNSGISGANVLTF
TRBJ1-2	TRBV19	NA	TRBD1	TGTGCCAGTAGTATCTTCGGACAGGGGCTTGGCTACACCTTC	CASSIFGQGLGYTF
TRBJ1-1	TRBV10-3	NA	NA	TGTGCCATCAAGCCAACCCCCGGCACTGAAGCTTTCTTT	CAIKPTPGTEAFF
TRBJ2-1	TRBV28	NA	TRBD1	TGTGCCAGCATGACAGGGTTTAGGTGGTTCTTC	CASMTGFRWFF
TRBJ1-5	TRBV5-1	once	TRBD1	TGCGCCAGCAGCTTCGGGGACAGGGGAAAAAATCAGCCCCAGCATTTT	CASSFGDRGKNQPQHF
TRBJ2-2	TRBV7-9	NA	NA	TGTGCCAGCAGCTTGGCGAACAGGGTGTACACCGGGGAGCTGTTTTTT	CASSLANRVYTGELFF
TRBJ2-1	TRBV5-4	NA	NA	TGTGCCAGCAGCTCGGACAGATACAATGAGCAGTTCTTC	CASSSDRYNEQFF
TRBJ1-4	TRBV5-8	NA	NA	TGTGCCAGCAGCTTGGCCGACAGATATAATGAAAAACTGTTTTTT	CASSLADRYNEKLFF
TRBJ2-2	TRBV5-1	NA	TRBD2	TGCGCCAGCAGGAGAGCGGGGGCGAACACCGGGGAGCTGTTTTTT	CASRRAGANTGELFF
TRBJ1-1	TRBV6-5	once	NA	TGTGCCAGCAGCTATAGAGAAGCTTTCTTT	CASSYREAFF